Included here is one T cell receptor (beta chain) sequence, with context. Its specificity is unknown. This entry comes from a study of Tregs in tolerant kidney transplant recipients. Study-wide points: Activated donor B cell expansion appeared to reveal the most relevant donor-specific TCRbeta repertoire. Changing PCR primers prevented nucleotide comparison between some patients' samples.

Profiling relied on immunoSEQ multiplex PCR, and the TCRdb table lists in-frame clones only, not all of them. The sample has 74,000 or so clones, around nine tenths seen once. Recipients received nonmyeloablative bone marrow transplants from related graft donors, with transient mixed chimerism. This CDR3 is 14 amino acids long. The germline CDR1 and CDR2 sequences are SGHTA and FQGTGA. V shed 5 bases and J shed 6 bases, with 13 bases lying between them. The chain carries TRBV7-3 and TRBJ2-2; D might be TRBD2 (7 bases). The receptor was derived from a human patient who received a combined kidney and bone marrow transplant. Some T cells may be supplied by the graft donor. The specimen comprised CD4+ T cells from blood (PBMCs), sampled 24 months after the transplant. The CDR3 nucleotides are TGTGCCAGCAGCGAAGAGGGGGGGGCCGGGGAGCTGTTTTTT. Protein product: CASSEEGGAGELFF.